This record covers a single T cell receptor beta chain. This specimen comes from a study of blood T cell repertoires in COVID-19. Whole-study context: Some COVID-19 samples were acute and others convalescent; all came from the United States, Italy and Spain. The cDNA or gDNA used as material had been derived from T cells, B-cell-depleted T cells, or PBMCs.

In terms of age and location, participants ranged from roughly 18 to 90 years and lived in about 25 US areas. Allocation to cohorts depended on clinical history reported by the participants. Some clones are missing from TCRdb's copy, which holds only in-frame ones; the method was immunoSEQ multiplex PCR. The table lists 200,000 to 300,000 clones, 89% of them singletons. Trimming took off 5 bases at V and 5 bases at J, with 12 bases between the two ends. Germline CDR1 LNHNV, CDR2 YYDKDF (reference sequence). This CDR3 is built from 13 residues. The sequenced material came from PBMCs or T cells enriched from blood (not recorded which). This receptor was identified in a young woman with acute COVID-19. The rearrangement uses TRBV15 and TRBJ1-2; the D gene is possibly TRBD1 (5 bases). Here the CDR3 reads CATSAGGGYGYTF. The DNA of the CDR3 is TGTGCCACCAGCGCCGGGGGGGGGTATGGCTACACCTTC.